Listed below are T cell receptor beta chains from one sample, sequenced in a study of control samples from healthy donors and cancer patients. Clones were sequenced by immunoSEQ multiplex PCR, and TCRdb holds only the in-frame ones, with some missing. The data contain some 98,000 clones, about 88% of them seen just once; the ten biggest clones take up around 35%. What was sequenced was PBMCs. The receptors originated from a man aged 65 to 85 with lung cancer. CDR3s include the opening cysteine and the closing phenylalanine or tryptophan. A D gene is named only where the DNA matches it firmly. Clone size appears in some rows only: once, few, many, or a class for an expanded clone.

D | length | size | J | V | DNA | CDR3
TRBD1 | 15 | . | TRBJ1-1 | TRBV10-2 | TGCGCCAGCAGTGAGCCAAGGGGGCTGGGGGCTGAAGCTTTCTTT | CASSEPRGLGAEAFF
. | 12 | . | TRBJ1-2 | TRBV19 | TGTGCCAGTAGTATCGGAGAATTTGGCTACACCTTC | CASSIGEFGYTF
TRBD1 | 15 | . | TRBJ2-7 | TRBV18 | TGTGCCAGCTCAGTCGACAGGGCGAGCTCCTACGAGCAGTACTTC | CASSVDRASSYEQYF
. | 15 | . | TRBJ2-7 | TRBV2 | TGTGCCAGCAGTGAAGCAGGGGCTATCTGGGACGAGCAGTACTTC | CASSEAGAIWDEQYF
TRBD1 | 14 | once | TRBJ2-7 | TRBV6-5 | TGTGCCAGCAGTTACGAACAGGGGAGACACGAGCAGTACTTC | CASSYEQGRHEQYF
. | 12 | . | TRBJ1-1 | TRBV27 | TGTGCCAGCAGTTACGGGACTGGTGAAGCTTTCTTT | CASSYGTGEAFF
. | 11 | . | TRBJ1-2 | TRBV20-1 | TGCAGTGCTAGAGACCCTGGCGGCTACACCTTC | CSARDPGGYTF
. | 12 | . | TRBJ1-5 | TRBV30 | TGTGCCTGGGATGGGGATAATCAGCCCCAGCATTTT | CAWDGDNQPQHF
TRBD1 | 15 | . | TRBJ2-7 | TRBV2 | TGTGCCAGCAGTGAAGAGGGACAGGGGGGCTACGAGCAGTACTTC | CASSEEGQGGYEQYF
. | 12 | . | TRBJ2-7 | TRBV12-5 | TGTGCTAGTGGTTTGGGATCCTACGAGCAGTACTTC | CASGLGSYEQYF
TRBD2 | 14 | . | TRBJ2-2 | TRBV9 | TGTGCCAGCAGTGGGGGAGGGGCGGCTGGGGAGCTGTTTTTT | CASSGGGAAGELFF